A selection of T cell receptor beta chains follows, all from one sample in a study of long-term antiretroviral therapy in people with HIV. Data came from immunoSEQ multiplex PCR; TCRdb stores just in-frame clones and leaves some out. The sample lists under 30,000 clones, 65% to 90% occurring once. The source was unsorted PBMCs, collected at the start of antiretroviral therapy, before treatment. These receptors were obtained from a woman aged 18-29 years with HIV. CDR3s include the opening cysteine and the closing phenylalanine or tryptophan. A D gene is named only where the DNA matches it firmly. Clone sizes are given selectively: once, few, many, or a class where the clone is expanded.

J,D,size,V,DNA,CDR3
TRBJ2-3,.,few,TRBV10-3,TGTGCCATCAGCCCGGACAGCTGGGATACGCAGTATTTT,CAISPDSWDTQYF
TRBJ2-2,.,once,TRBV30,TGTGCCTGGAGAAACGGGATTAACACCGGGGAGCTGTTTTTT,CAWRNGINTGELFF
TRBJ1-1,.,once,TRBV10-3,TGTGCCATCGGTTCGGGGGCGAACACTGAAGCTTTCTTT,CAIGSGANTEAFF
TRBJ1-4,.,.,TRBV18,TGTGCCAGCTCACCAGGGGTTAATGAAAAACTGTTTTTT,CASSPGVNEKLFF
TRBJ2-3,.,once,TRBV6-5,TGTGCCAGCAGTCAGGGAACTAGAGGCGATACGCAGTATTTT,CASSQGTRGDTQYF
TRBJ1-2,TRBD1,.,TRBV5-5,TGTGCCAGCAGCTTGGGACAGGGGTTCCGTGGCTACACCTTC,CASSLGQGFRGYTF
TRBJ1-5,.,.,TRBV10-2,TGCGCCAGCTCGAGGGGGGACGGCAATCAGCCCCAGCATTTT,CASSRGDGNQPQHF
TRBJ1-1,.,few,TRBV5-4,TGTGCCAGCAGCGACAGAGCCACTAACACTGAAGCTTTCTTT,CASSDRATNTEAFF
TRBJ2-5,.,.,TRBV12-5,TGTGCTAGTGGTTTGGGAAGATCCACCCAAGAGACCCAGTACTTC,CASGLGRSTQETQYF
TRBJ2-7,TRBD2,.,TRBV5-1,TGCGCCAGCAGCTTGACTAGCGGGATCTTAGCCCCCTACGAGCAGTACTTC,CASSLTSGILAPYEQYF
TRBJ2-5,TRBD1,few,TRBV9,TGTGCCAGCAGCGTCCCAAACAGGGGGCCTTTCCAAGAGACCCAGTACTTC,CASSVPNRGPFQETQYF
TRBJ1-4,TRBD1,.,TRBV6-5,TGTGCCAGCGAGGCGGGACAGGGTGATGAAAAACTGTTTTTT,CASEAGQGDEKLFF
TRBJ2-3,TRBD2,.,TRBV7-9,TGTGCCAGCCACCTACTAGCGGGAACCCCAGATACGCAGTATTTT,CASHLLAGTPDTQYF
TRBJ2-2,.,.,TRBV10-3,TGTGCCATCAGTGAGCCGATCCAGGGTGGTGACACCGGGGAGCTGTTTTTT,CAISEPIQGGDTGELFF
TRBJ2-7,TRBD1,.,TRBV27,TGTGCCAGCAGTCCCCTTCCAGGGGGCCACGAGCAGTACTTC,CASSPLPGGHEQYF
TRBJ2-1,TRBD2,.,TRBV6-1,TGTGCCGCTGACCGCGGGGGGCCGAAGTACAATGAGCAGTTCTTC,CAADRGGPKYNEQFF
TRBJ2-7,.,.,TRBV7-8,TGTGCCAGCAGCCAGCACCCAGGGGAAAGGCACTACGAGCAGTACTTC,CASSQHPGERHYEQYF
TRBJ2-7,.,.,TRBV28,TGTGCCAGCAGTTTAGGACTACCCTACGAGCAGTACTTC,CASSLGLPYEQYF
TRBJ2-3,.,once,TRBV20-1,TGCAGTGGGGGCTCGGGAGATACGCAGTATTTT,CSGGSGDTQYF
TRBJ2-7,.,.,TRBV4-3,TGCGCCAGCAGCCAAGCATCGCAGGCCTCCTACGAGCAGTACTTC,CASSQASQASYEQYF